This T cell receptor (beta chain) is drawn from a study of shared clonotypes between healthy human individuals (dated by TCRdb to 2019 to 2021). Looking at the study overall: A couple of women and a few men aged 18 to 49 years were included in the cohort. Per donor, three plates each were used for CD4 naive and CD4 memory, two for CD8 naive, and one for CD8 memory. Leukapheresis yielded between about 0.9 and 10 billion PBMCs per donor. To increase sequencing depth and limit assay-specific biases, different laboratories used diverse techniques to prepare libraries and sequence TCR repertoires. To estimate repertoire size and how much clonotype sharing occurs between individuals, the study deeply sequenced the blood TCR repertoires of about five healthy adults. The paper as a whole reports these results and caveats: Higher generation probabilities were observed for clonotypes shared by all four sorted-subset donors than for non-shared clonotypes. Naive subsets generally had larger estimated clonotype richness than memory subsets did. Sampling was limited to blood, and TCR repertoires in tissue likely differ from TCR repertoires in blood. Even with the large sequencing depth, rarefaction of the sorted-subset datasets indicated that sequencing was incomplete. The small number of donors limited the genetic and exposure-history diversity represented. Pairwise subsampling indicated that sequencing depth was expected to affect the degree of clonotype sharing among donors. Across four donors, approximately 5% of naive CD4, approximately 3.6% of naive CD8, 2% to 2.5% of memory CD4, and approximately 0.4% of memory CD8 clonotypes were shared.

The donors were healthy, HIV-negative adults who had no recently reported acute infections or vaccinations. All donors were Caucasian adults living in Nashville, Tennessee, USA. CD8 memory samples were composed of magnetically selected CD45RO+ cells combined with CCR7-negative CD45RA+ effector memory (TemRA) cells. After blood collection by leukapheresis, PBMCs were isolated using Ficoll-Histopaque density gradient centrifugation and then cryopreserved in the vapor phase of liquid nitrogen. Analytical flow cytometry was used to check the purity and quantity of every magnetically sorted T cell population. From each sorted fraction, genomic DNA was isolated and quantified by UV absorbance on a Nanodrop 2000c. TCR CDR3 regions were amplified from genomic DNA by multiplex PCR using the deep immunoSEQ assay. Extracted genomic DNA from each cell subset was spread evenly across all wells of several immunoSEQ 96-well plates, with each plate serving as a replicate. Each replicate PCR for sorted subsets received approximately 200 ng genomic DNA, equal to about 30,000 T cell genomes. Purified libraries were measured with a Qubit 3.0 fluorometer, size-checked on a Bioanalyzer 2100, and measured again with the KAPA Library Quantification kit. Every immunoSEQ 96-well plate was sequenced on a separate single-read 150-cycle Illumina NextSeq 550 flow cell. As for the authors' bioinformatics: Because the immunoSEQ output included only junctional sequences and no quality scores, the filtering could not be the same as the filtering used for full-length reads. Sequences were annotated with PyIR, a Python wrapper for IgBLAST v1.9, using IMGT germline references to assign V/J genes and CDR3. Reads were filtered out if the reads had weak V/J assignments (E-value above 1e-6), no CDR3, stop codons, out-of-frame junctions, or ambiguous translated residues. A V3J clonotype was defined by an identical inferred V gene, J gene, and CDR3 amino acid sequence. The percentage overlap between two repertoires was calculated by dividing the number of shared unique clonotypes by the size of the smaller repertoire. Repertoire richness was assessed with RTK rarefaction, the Chao1 estimator, and Recon v2.1 estimates of unobserved clonotypes. Generation probabilities for all TCRbeta clonotypes obtained by the gDNA method from a few donors were computed using OLGA. In its TCRdb copy, this immuneACCESS table keeps in-frame sequences only and misses some clones. Where compared with another copy, unresolved V genes explain less than half of these, and the others have no known cause. The D gene and trimming were derived from the DNA, and the V and J assignments and clone size from that table. For this sample there are 550,000 to 800,000 clones; roughly 87% appear just once. Of the sample, 30% to 40% is held by the ten largest clones.

Comment on this clone: Its antigen target is currently unknown. It has no much larger one-base neighbor in the sample; base qualities were not kept.

The CDR1 and CDR2 encoded by the germline V gene are SGHTA and FQGTGA. From its cysteine to its phenylalanine, the CDR3 spans 15 amino acids. The retained sequence is limited to the CDR3, 45 bases, with the frame set at the first base. Germline trimming amounts to 5 bases on V and 5 bases on J, with 6 as the count of junction bases outside the gene matches. The sequencing sample was made of memory CD8+ T cells from PBMCs. Sample cell subset or site, as interpreted from the label and publication: CD45RO+ cells pooled with CCR7-negative TemRA cells. The V and J genes are TRBV7-3 and TRBJ2-3; TRBD2 aligns with 11 central bases. The TCR originated in a young man in good health. Some clones in this sample may be carry-over from other donors' samples. The encoded CDR3 is CASSKTSGKLDTQYF. In nucleotide form, the sequence is TGTGCCAGCAGCAAGACTAGCGGGAAGTTAGATACGCAGTATTTT.